This TCR beta chain was recorded in a study of graft-versus-host responses after intestinal transplantation. Study as a whole: Transplantation in recipients was multivisceral, liver-intestinal, or isolated intestinal. Every one of the recipients received anti-thymocyte globulin induction and afterwards took tacrolimus and steroids for about 3 years. General study results and limits: Recipient marrow harbored GvH clones, some of which surfaced first in ileum or blood. After transplant, early declines in HvG clones were associated with peak levels of circulating GvH clones.

Libraries were prepared by immunoSEQ multiplex PCR; TCRdb keeps only in-frame clonotypes and omits some of them. This table has about 89,000 clones, 93% appearing once. A remark on this clone: Its antigen is unidentified.

V lost 2 bases and J 5 bases, leaving 5 bases between the germline ends. CDR3 size: 11 residues. CDR1 is DFQATT and CDR2 is SNEGSKA in the germline V gene (reference sequence). Source: unstimulated CD8+ T cells sorted from spleen or lymph node cells, taken before intestinal transplant. V usage is TRBV20-1 and J usage is TRBJ2-3; D is unclear. The clonotype originates from a human donor who received an intestinal transplant. In DNA, the CDR3 is TGCAGTGCTAGATTCGTAGATACGCAGTATTTT. Its translation: CSARFVDTQYF.